This T cell receptor (beta chain) was sequenced during a study of blood T cell repertoires in COVID-19. Study information: Samples representing acute and convalescent COVID-19 were sourced from the United States, Italy and Spain. From T cells, B-cell-depleted T cells, or PBMCs came the material, which was cDNA or gDNA.

Germline CDR1 and CDR2: GTSNPN and SVGIG (reference sequence). The CDR3 sequence is 13 residues long. Trimming took 4 bases from V and 2 from J, leaving 11 bases between them. Original handling: Cell counts per sample came from amplifying reference gene primers. Produced via immunoSEQ multiplex PCR; TCRdb's table is partial and in-frame only. That table supplies the V and J calls and clone size; D and trimming were determined from the DNA. The sample consists of roughly 52,000 clones, approximately 85% of them appearing once. Sequenced input: peripheral blood. This chain uses TRBV30 with TRBJ1-2, with D possibly TRBD1 on 5 matching bases. The sequence was obtained from an elderly woman with acute or convalescent COVID-19. The CDR3 nucleotides read TGTGCCTGGAAGGGGCCGTCGAACTATGGCTACACCTTC. Residues: CAWKGPSNYGYTF.